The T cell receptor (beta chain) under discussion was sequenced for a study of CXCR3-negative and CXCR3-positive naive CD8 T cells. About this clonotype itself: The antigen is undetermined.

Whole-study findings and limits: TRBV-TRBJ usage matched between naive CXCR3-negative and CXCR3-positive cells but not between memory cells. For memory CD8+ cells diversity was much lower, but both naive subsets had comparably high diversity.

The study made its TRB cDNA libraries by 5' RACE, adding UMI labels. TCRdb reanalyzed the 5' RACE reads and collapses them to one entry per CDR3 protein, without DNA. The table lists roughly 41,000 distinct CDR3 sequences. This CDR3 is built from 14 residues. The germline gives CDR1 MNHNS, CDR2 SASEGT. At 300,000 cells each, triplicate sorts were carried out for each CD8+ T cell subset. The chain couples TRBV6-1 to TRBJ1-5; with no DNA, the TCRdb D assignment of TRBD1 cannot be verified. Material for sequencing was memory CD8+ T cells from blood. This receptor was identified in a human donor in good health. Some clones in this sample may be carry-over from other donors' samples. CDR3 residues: CASRPEGNNQPQHF.